This TCR beta chain comes out of a study of T cells in Graves' hyperthyroidism and ophthalmopathy. Study-level findings and limits: Ophthalmopathy was distinguished from stable hyperthyroidism by 13 V-J signatures. Ophthalmopathy onset followed model prediction by a median around 6.9 months. Most thyroid clonotypes with frequency above 0.001 were detected in blood.

The CDR3 is 13 residues long. Germline V CDR1 and CDR2: SEHNR, FQNEAQ (reference sequence). V shed 6 bases, J shed 3 bases, and the junction held 3 bases outside the gene matches. Used for diagnoses were clinical symptoms, serum thyroxine and TRAb, thyroid ultrasound and orbital computed tomography. Researchers amplified the TCR beta CDR3 regions from RNA transcripts. The TCR CDR3 was amplified in a first-round RT-PCR using the HTBI primer set. TCRdb ran MiXCR on the multiplex PCR reads and lists one entry per CDR3 protein. The table records 600,000 to 700,000 distinct CDR3 sequences, over 40% of them present only once. This clonotype occurred many times. The antigen remains undetermined.

Sequenced input: peripheral blood or thyroid tissue (not recorded which). This clonotype was obtained from an adult man with Graves' disease, either hyperthyroidism or ophthalmopathy (not recorded which). The chain carries TRBV7-9 and TRBJ2-7; 9 nucleotides align to TRBD1. The chain's CDR3 is CASSRGQGYEQYF. For the CDR3, the DNA is TGTGCCAGCAGTCGGGGACAGGGCTACGAGCAGTACTTC.